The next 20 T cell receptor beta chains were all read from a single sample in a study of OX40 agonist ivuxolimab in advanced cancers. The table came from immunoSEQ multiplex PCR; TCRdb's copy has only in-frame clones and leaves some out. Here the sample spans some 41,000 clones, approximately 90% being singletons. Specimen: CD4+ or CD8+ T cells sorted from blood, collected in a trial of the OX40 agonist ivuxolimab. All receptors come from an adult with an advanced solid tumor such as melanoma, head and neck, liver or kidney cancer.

The CDR3 DNA follows: TGTGCCAGCGGGTACAGGGTCTCCTACGAGCAGTACTTC. Translating it yields CASGYRVSYEQYF. V usage is TRBV27 and J usage is TRBJ2-7; D is perhaps TRBD1 (6 bases). The CDR3 loop spans 13 amino acids. V lost 8 bases and J 0 bases, leaving 11 bases between the germline ends. CDR1 is MNHEY, CDR2 SMNVEV, per germline (reference sequence).

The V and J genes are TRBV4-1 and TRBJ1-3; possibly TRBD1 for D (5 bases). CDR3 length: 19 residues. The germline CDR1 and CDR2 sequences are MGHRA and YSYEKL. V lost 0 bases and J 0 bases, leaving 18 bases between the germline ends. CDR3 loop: CASSQDPNHSGTSGNTIYF. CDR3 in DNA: TGCGCCAGCAGCCAAGATCCGAACCATTCCGGGACCTCTGGAAACACCATATATTTT.

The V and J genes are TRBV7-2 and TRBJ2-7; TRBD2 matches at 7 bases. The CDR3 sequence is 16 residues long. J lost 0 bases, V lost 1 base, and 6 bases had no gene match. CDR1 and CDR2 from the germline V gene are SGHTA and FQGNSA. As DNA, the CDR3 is TGTGCCAGCAGCTTAGTGACGGGAGGCCCCTCCTACGAGCAGTACTTC. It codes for CASSLVTGGPSYEQYF.

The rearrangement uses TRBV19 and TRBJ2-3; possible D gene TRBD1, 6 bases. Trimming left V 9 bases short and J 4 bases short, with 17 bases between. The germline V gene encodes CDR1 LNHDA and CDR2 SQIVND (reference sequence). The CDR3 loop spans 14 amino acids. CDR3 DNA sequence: TGTGCCAGAGCGCCGGAACAGGGACCAGATACGCAGTATTTT. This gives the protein CARAPEQGPDTQYF.

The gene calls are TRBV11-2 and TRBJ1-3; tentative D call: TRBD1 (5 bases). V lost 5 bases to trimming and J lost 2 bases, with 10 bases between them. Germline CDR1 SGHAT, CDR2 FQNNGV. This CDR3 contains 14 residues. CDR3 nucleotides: TGTGCCAGCAGCAATACAGGCCCTGGAAACACCATATATTTT. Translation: CASSNTGPGNTIYF. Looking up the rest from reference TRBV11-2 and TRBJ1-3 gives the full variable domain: EAGVAQSPRYKIIEKRQSVAFWCNPISGHATLYWYQQILGQGPKLLIQFQNNGVVDDSQLPKDRFSAERLKGVDSTLKIQPAKLEDSAVYLCASSNTGPGNTIYFGEGSWLTVV.

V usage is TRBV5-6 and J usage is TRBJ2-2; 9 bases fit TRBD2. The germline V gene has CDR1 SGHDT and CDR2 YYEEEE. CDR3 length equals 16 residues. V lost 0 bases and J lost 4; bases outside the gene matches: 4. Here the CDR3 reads CASSLGLAEPTGELFF. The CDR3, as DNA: TGTGCCAGCAGCTTGGGACTAGCGGAGCCCACCGGGGAGCTGTTTTTT.

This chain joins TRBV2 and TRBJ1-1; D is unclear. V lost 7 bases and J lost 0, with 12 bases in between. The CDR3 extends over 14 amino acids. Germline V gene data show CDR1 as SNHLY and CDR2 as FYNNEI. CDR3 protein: CASNDPGLNTEAFF. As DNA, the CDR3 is TGTGCCAGCAATGACCCCGGGCTGAACACTGAAGCTTTCTTT.

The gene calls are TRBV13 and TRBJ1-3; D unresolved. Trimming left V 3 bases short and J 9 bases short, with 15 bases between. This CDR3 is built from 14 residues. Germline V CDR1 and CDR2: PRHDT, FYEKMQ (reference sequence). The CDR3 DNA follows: TGTGCCAGCAGCTTCCGGACCCCCCGGGGCACCATATATTTT. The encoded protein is CASSFRTPRGTIYF.

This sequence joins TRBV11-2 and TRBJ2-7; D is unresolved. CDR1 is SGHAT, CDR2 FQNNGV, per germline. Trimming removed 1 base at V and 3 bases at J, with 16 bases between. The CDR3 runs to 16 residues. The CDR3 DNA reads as TGTGCCAGCAGCTTAGTGGTAAAAGGGTCTGGCTACGAGCAGTACTTC. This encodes CASSLVVKGSGYEQYF. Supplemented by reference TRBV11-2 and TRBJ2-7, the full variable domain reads EAGVAQSPRYKIIEKRQSVAFWCNPISGHATLYWYQQILGQGPKLLIQFQNNGVVDDSQLPKDRFSAERLKGVDSTLKIQPAKLEDSAVYLCASSLVVKGSGYEQYFGPGTRLTVT.

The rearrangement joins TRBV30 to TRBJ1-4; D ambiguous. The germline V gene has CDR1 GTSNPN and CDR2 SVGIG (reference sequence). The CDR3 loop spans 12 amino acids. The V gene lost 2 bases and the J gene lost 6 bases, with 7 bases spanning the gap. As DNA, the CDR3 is TGTGCCTGGAGTCCCAGCTATGAAAAACTGTTTTTT. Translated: CAWSPSYEKLFF.

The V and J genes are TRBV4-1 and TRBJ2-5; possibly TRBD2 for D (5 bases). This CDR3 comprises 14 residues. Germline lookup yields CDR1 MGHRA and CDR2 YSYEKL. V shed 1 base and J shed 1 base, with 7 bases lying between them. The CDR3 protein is CASSQGTFQETQYF. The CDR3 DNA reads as TGCGCCAGCAGCCAAGGGACTTTCCAAGAGACCCAGTACTTC.

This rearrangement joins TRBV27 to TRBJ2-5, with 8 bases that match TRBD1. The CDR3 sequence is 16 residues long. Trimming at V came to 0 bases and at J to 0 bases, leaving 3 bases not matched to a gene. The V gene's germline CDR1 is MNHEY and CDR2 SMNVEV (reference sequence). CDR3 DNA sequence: TGTGCCAGCAGTTTATCACGGACAGGGAACCAAGAGACCCAGTACTTC. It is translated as CASSLSRTGNQETQYF.

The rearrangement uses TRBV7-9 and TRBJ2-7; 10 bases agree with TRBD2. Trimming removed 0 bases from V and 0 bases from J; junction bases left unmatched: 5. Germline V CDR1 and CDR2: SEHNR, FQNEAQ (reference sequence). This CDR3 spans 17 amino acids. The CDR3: CASSLATSGLSSYEQYF. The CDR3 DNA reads TGTGCCAGCAGCTTAGCGACTAGCGGGCTTAGCTCCTACGAGCAGTACTTC.

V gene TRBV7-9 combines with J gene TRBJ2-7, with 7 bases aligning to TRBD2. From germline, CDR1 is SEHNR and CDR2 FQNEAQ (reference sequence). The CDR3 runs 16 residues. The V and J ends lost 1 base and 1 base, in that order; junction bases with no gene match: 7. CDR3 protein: CASSLEGGRASYEQYF. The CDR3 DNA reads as TGTGCCAGCAGCTTAGAGGGCGGGAGAGCGTCCTACGAGCAGTACTTC.

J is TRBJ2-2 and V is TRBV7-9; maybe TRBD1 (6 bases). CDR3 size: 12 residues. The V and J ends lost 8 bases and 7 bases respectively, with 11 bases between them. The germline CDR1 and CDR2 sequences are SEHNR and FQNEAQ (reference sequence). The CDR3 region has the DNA TGTGCCAGCGCAGGGGCCGGCGGGGAGCTGTTTTTT. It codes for CASAGAGGELFF.

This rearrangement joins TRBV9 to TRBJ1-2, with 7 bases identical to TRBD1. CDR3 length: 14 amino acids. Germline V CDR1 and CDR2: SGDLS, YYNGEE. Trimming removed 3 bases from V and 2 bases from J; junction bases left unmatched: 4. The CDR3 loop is CASSADRPNYGYTF. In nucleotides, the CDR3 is TGTGCCAGCAGCGCGGACAGGCCGAACTATGGCTACACCTTC. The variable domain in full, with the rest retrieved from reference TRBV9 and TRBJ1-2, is DSGVTQTPKHLITATGQRVTLRCSPRSGDLSVYWYQQSLDQGLQFLIQYYNGEERAKGNILERFSAQQFPDLHSELNLSSLELGDSALYFCASSADRPNYGYTFGSGTRLTVV.

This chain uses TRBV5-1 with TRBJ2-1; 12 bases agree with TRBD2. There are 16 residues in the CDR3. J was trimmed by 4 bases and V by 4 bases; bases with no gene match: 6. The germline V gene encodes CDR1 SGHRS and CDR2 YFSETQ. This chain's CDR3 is CASSSGLAGSYNEQFF. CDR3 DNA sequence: TGCGCCAGCAGCAGTGGACTAGCGGGGAGTTACAATGAGCAGTTCTTC.

This CDR3 reads CASSQDSPLADEQFF. The CDR3 region has the DNA TGTGCCAGCAGCCAAGATTCCCCACTAGCAGATGAGCAGTTCTTC. This sequence joins TRBV4-2 and TRBJ2-1, with D possibly TRBD2 on 6 matching bases. The germline V gene has CDR1 LGHNA and CDR2 YNFKEQ. V lost 0 bases, J lost 8 bases, and 14 bases lay in between. The CDR3 has 15 residues.

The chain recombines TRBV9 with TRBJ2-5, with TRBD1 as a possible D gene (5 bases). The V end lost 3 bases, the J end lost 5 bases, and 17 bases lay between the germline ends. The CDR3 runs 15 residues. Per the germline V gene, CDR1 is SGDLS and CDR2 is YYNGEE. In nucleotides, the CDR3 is TGTGCCAGCAGCGCGGACCGACAGCCACGGGAGACCCAGTACTTC. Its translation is CASSADRQPRETQYF.

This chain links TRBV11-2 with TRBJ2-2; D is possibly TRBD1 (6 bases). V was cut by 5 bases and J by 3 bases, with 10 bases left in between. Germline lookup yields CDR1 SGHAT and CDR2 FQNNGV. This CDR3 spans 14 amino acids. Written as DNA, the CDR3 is TGTGCCAGCAGCCTTACAGGGTACACCGGGGAGCTGTTTTTT. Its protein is CASSLTGYTGELFF.